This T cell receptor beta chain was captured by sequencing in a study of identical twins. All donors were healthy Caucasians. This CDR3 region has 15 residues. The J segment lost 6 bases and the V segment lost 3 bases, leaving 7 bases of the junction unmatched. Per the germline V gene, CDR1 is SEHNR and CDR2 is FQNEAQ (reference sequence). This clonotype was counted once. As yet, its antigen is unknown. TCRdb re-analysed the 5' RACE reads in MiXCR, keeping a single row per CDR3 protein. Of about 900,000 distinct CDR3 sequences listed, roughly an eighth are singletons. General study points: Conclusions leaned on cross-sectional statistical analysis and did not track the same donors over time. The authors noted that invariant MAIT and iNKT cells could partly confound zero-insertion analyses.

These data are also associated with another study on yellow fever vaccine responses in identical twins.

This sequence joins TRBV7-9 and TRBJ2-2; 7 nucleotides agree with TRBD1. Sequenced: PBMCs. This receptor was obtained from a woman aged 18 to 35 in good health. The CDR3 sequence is CASSLQGEFSGELFF. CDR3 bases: TGTGCCAGCAGCTTGCAGGGGGAATTCTCCGGGGAGCTGTTTTTT.